The entry below describes one T cell receptor beta chain. Its cognate antigen has yet to be identified. Per-base quality was not reported, and no clone a single base away is much larger than it. The receptor library was made with the immunoSEQ multiplex PCR assay. A mixture of 60 forward primers for TCR Vbeta segments and 13 reverse primers for TCR Jbeta segments was used in the multiplex PCR. A multiplex PCR assay on genomic DNA amplified the CDR3 region of rearranged TCR beta genes. The Illumina HiSeq System was used to sequence the amplified TCR beta libraries as 87-base-pair reads. The paper's data handling went like this. In a later analysis, roughly 80 million unique TCR beta chains were counted across the roughly 670 repertoires, and about 9.9 million of these chains were shared by at least two donors. To remove PCR and sequencing errors, raw reads were error-corrected and collapsed into unique sequences using a nearest-neighbor algorithm that merged closely related sequences. To assign V, D and J gene segments, CDR3 sequences were aligned to IMGT reference sequences. For a sequence to be retained, at least a six-nucleotide match to both a V gene segment and a J gene segment was required. A rearrangement was called productive if the CDR3 had no stop codons and remained in frame with V and J, and every other rearrangement was called non-productive. CDR3 was defined according to IMGT convention as the region running from the second conserved V-encoded cysteine to the conserved J-encoded phenylalanine. The earlier analysis of about 570 of the donors excluded any sequence lacking an unambiguous match to a single V gene segment. An earlier analysis of a few hundred of the donors called V segments functional above 56.7% productive rearrangements and segregating when the between-donor standard deviation exceeded 5%. A statistical classification framework was built to diagnose cytomegalovirus status from the catalog of TCR beta chain sequences. In a later analysis, V and J genes were assigned by comparing TCR nucleotide sequences against IMGT/GENE-DB human TR gene sequences. Using the TCRdist pipeline, a later analysis assigned CDR3 sequences along with most-parsimonious VDJ recombination scenarios. In a later analysis, each TCR beta chain was defined by its CDR3 amino acid sequence together with its V-gene family, and reads without a unique V-gene family were excluded. To address suspected cross-contamination and a sequencing artifact, a later analysis removed 592 highly shared, low-generation-probability nucleotide sequences. In a later analysis, a clonal expansion index was calculated for each public chain from normalized within-repertoire ranks of inferred template counts. In a later analysis, generation probabilities were computed with a VDJ recombination model fitted to out-of-frame rearrangements, and the resulting probabilities were checked against IGoR. A later analysis scored TCR-TCR, TCR-HLA and TCR-CMV co-occurrence with hypergeometric tests, applying a repertoire-size bias correction to TCR pairs. False discovery rates were estimated in a later analysis by permuting HLA or CMV assignments 20 times. In a later analysis, co-occurring TCRs were grouped with DBSCAN, and TCRdist sequence similarity was added when clustering was performed within HLA-allele-positive subsets. Repertoires with fewer than 30,000 or more than 120,000 public chains, plus five repertoires with anomalous nucleotide sharing, were excluded from co-occurrence clustering. Imported from immuneACCESS, the table was reduced by TCRdb to in-frame sequences with V and J called. These copies leave out some clones; in studies compared against another copy, an unresolved V gene accounts for under half, and the cause of the remainder is not known. V and J calls and clone size follow that table, whereas D and trimming were derived from the DNA. The sample yields 65,000 to 95,000 clones; 78% were counted once. 2% to 3% of the sample rests with the top ten.

This sample is drawn from a study of cytomegalovirus exposure and HLA in healthy donors (dated by TCRdb to 2016 to 2017). About the investigation overall: In an earlier analysis of under 600 of the donors, 276 Gb of sequence data and 100 million or so unique TCR beta sequences from about 190 million T cells were reported. About 300 gigabases of sequencing data and tens of millions of unique TCR sequences were included in an early release covering 550 to 800 HLA-typed donors. Of the roughly 410 genotyped donors, roughly 76% were placed in the genetic ancestry cluster associated with self-reported Caucasian donors. The study was designed to test whether signatures of past pathogen exposure could be identified by cataloging public T cell receptors. The T cell repertoires of under 750 subjects were profiled by immunosequencing and related to cytomegalovirus serostatus. In addition to the first cohort of 666 subjects, a separate validation cohort of 130 or so different subjects was used. High-throughput TCR immunosequencing, statistical association of individual TCRs with disease status, and machine learning were combined to predict cytomegalovirus infection status. A later analysis re-analyzed previously published TCR beta repertoires from 660 or so donors and added high-resolution HLA genotyping to study TCR occurrence patterns. Rather than using new phenotypic data, the later analysis identified candidate immune exposures from TCR beta sequences and from how often those sequences occurred across donors. To decide whether each TCR beta V gene segment behaved as functional or pseudogenic, an earlier analysis of approximately 590 of the donors relied on high-throughput TCR beta sequencing. Alongside the repertoire data, information on donor age, sex, ethnicity and CMV serostatus was compiled. A later genetic analysis took genome-wide SNP genotypes for about 65% of the 666 donors and used that subset as a discovery cohort. All discovery cohort repertoires had been generated using a single sequencing platform. Class I and class II HLA loci were covered by the typing at four-digit resolution. The number of donors typed differed by locus, with roughly 629-640 for A, B, C, DRB1 and DQB1, roughly 520 for DQA1, 606 for DPA1, and around 460 for DPB1. Several DR-DQ haplotypes were treated as single units for association and clustering because of strong linkage in the cohort. On average, roughly 240,000 unique TCR beta nucleotide sequences were sequenced per donor among a few hundred genotyped donors of the cohort, with about 17% of those sequences being non-productive.

In total, over 600 healthy bone marrow donors made up the cohort. All cohort members were sampled while nominally healthy, although unrecorded immune exposures were likely present. The donor was CMV seropositive and was included in the group of 250 to 300 seropositive cohort members. A peripheral blood sample was collected from each donor, and TCR beta sequencing was performed on peripheral blood mononuclear cells. Genomic DNA was extracted from the blood cell samples with the Qiagen DNeasy Blood Extraction Kit. The germline V gene specifies SGHRS as CDR1 and YFSETQ as CDR2. V and J are truncated by 4 bases and 5 bases respectively, leaving an intervening sequence of 18 bases. Spanning cysteine to phenylalanine, the CDR3 consists of 15 amino acids. CDR3 DNA only is kept here, 45 bases in frame from base 1. General findings and caveats noted by the study authors: Strong co-occurrence of HLA alleles, especially DR and DQ, made assigning TCR associations to individual alleles difficult. In a later analysis, several top co-occurrence clusters were reported to appear linked to parvovirus B19, influenza, CMV and Epstein-Barr virus. At a false discovery rate of 0.05, a later analysis linked around 17,000 TCR beta sequences to specific HLA alleles. The study gave a list of 150 to 200 TCR beta chains associated with cytomegalovirus. Some IMGT-functional V segments, including TRBV6-2 and TRBV6-3, could not be told apart with the 87-base-pair reads, so those segments were excluded. The presence/absence analyses assumed that sequencing depth was roughly uniform across donors, and that assumption may not be true. According to a later analysis, most CMV-associated TCR beta chains appeared to be HLA-restricted, and the HLA associations seemed to be driven largely by CMV exposure. In an earlier analysis of a few hundred of the donors, most TCR beta V segments were observed in productive rearrangements about 87% or about 30% of the time, broadly matching IMGT annotations. In a later genetic analysis, a missense DCLRE1C variant was associated with V-gene and J-gene trimming of TCR beta chains, and the association was replicated in an independent cohort. Because HLA typing was unavailable for some donors at each locus, only the typed subset was used in association tests. The authors suggested that the approach could potentially be extended to other disease states and immunological phenotypes. Linkage disequilibrium might explain the correlated functional status among segregating V segments, but an unknown experimental factor could not be ruled out. In vitro tests confirmed that a few of the cytomegalovirus-associated TCR beta chains recognize cytomegalovirus antigens. Only TCR beta chains were sequenced in this cohort, and the absence of alpha or paired-chain data limited detectable features. Because counts were too low, roughly 17 rarely observed V segments, including chromosome 9 orphons, were left out of the earlier analysis of a few hundred of the donors. A cluster of highly shared sequence variants was judged likely to be a technical artifact of the sequencing pipeline. A further reported finding was that TCR beta sequences accurately predicted the HLA-A and HLA-B alleles for most subjects in the first cohort. Compared with equally common non-associated chains, HLA-associated TCR beta chains in a later analysis were more clonally expanded and had lower generation probabilities. Immune exposure information for the cohort was limited to CMV serostatus. In a later genetic analysis, fewer N-insertions in productive TCRs were reported among donors in an Asian-associated ancestry cluster than the roughly 710-donor mean. In both the original and validation cohorts, the classifier was reported to diagnose cytomegalovirus status with high specificity and sensitivity. Most TCR sequences were seen in very few donors, while some public TCRs were found in many individuals. In a later analysis, TCR association rates were found to vary across HLA loci, with the most associated TCRs seen for DRB1 alleles and the fewest for HLA-C alleles.

Sequencing was performed on PBMCs. The origin of this receptor is a male donor in good health and CMV-seropositive. The chain links TRBV5-1 with TRBJ1-1, with a weak D call of TRBD1 (6 bases match). The CDR3 region reads CASSPNTGKSTEAFF. At the DNA level, the sequence is TGCGCCAGCAGCCCCAATACAGGGAAGTCGACTGAAGCTTTCTTT.